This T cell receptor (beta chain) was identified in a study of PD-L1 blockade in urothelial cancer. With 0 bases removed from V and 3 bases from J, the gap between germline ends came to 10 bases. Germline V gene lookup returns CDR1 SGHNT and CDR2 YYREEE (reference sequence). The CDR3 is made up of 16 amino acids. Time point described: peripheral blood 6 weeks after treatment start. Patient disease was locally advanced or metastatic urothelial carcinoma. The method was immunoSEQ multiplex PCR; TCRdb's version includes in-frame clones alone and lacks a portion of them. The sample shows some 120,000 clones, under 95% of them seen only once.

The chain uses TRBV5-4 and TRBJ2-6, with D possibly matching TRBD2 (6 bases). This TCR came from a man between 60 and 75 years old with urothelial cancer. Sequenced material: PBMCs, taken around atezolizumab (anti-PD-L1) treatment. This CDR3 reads CASSLAVGGGANVLTF. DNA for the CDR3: TGTGCCAGCAGCTTGGCCGTGGGAGGTGGGGCCAACGTCCTGACTTTC.